The next 30 T cell receptor beta chains were all read from a single sample in a study of T cell responses to AZD1222 COVID-19 vaccine. Sequencing was performed with immunoSEQ multiplex PCR; in TCRdb, only in-frame clones are kept and a portion is missing. The sample lists tens of thousands of clones; just over 90% were seen once. The sequences come from peripheral blood, collected 28 days after the second AZD1222 dose. These receptors all come from an adult who received the AZD1222 COVID-19 vaccine.

The chain is built from TRBV7-6 and TRBJ2-1, with TRBD1 identical over 8 bases. The CDR3 spans 14 residues. In germline, CDR1 is SGHVS, CDR2 FNYEAQ. V trimming: 1 base; J trimming: 8 bases; junction bases outside the gene matches: 4. CDR3 coding DNA: TGTGCCAGCAGCTTAGGGACAGGGCCCCATGAGCAGTTCTTC. Translating it yields CASSLGTGPHEQFF. Full variable domain (missing parts from reference TRBV7-6 and TRBJ2-1): GAGVSQSPRYKVTKRGQDVALRCDPISGHVSLYWYRQALGQGPEFLTYFNYEAQQDKSGLPNDRFSAERPEGSISTLTIQRTEQRDSAMYRCASSLGTGPHEQFFGPGTRLTVL.

On this clone: Other DNA sequences in this sample translate to the same CDR3. V and J are TRBV5-1 and TRBJ1-1; 10 positions agree with TRBD1. This CDR3 has 14 amino acids. Losses at the gene ends were 4 bases for V and 1 base for J; bases not matched to a gene: 1. The V gene's germline CDR1 is SGHRS and CDR2 YFSETQ. CDR3 residues: CASSGQGGNTEAFF. The DNA for the CDR3 is TGCGCCAGCAGCGGACAGGGGGGGAACACTGAAGCTTTCTTT.

The CDR3 loop reads CASSQGQGQGGFREQYF. CDR3 coding DNA: TGCGCCAGCAGCCAAGGGCAGGGGCAGGGAGGGTTTCGCGAGCAGTACTTC. The chain is built from TRBV4-1 and TRBJ2-7, with D perhaps TRBD2 (7 bases). V lost 1 base and J 6 bases, leaving 22 bases between the germline ends. The CDR3 loop spans 17 amino acids. The germline V gene encodes CDR1 MGHRA and CDR2 YSYEKL.

The genes are TRBV29-1 and TRBJ2-3, with D possibly TRBD2 on 5 matching bases. V was shortened by 5 bases and J by 2 bases, with 11 bases between the two germline ends. CDR3 size: 13 residues. From germline, CDR1 is SQVTM and CDR2 ANQGSEA. Written as DNA, the CDR3 is TGCAGCGTTAAGCGGTCCATCACAGATACGCAGTATTTT. It specifies CSVKRSITDTQYF.

V and J are TRBV19 and TRBJ1-2, with D hard to call. The germline V gene encodes CDR1 LNHDA and CDR2 SQIVND (reference sequence). The V gene lost 6 bases and the J gene lost 2 bases, with 13 bases spanning the gap. The CDR3 runs 14 residues. In nucleotides, the CDR3 is TGTGCCAGTAGCACTCAAACATTAAACTATGGCTACACCTTC. Translated: CASSTQTLNYGYTF.

This clone has a handful of counts. The chain combines TRBV20-1 with TRBJ1-6; D gene ambiguous. The germline V gene encodes CDR1 DFQATT and CDR2 SNEGSKA (reference sequence). This CDR3 region has 13 residues. Deletions cut 3 bases from V and 4 bases from J, with 7 bases between. The CDR3, as DNA: TGCAGTGCTAGTAGTCATTATAATTCACCCCTCCACTTT. It yields the protein CSASSHYNSPLHF.

This rearrangement joins TRBV5-4 to TRBJ2-1, with D perhaps being TRBD1 or TRBD2 (6 bases each). The CDR3 loop spans 15 amino acids. V lost 3 bases and J lost 3, with 13 bases in between. Germline-derived CDR1 and CDR2 are SGHNT and YYREEE (reference sequence). The CDR3 region has the DNA TGTGCCAGCAGCTCTGGGGGGCCCAACTACAATGAGCAGTTCTTC. It encodes CASSSGGPNYNEQFF. Full variable domain (rest looked up from reference TRBV5-4 and TRBJ2-1): ETGVTQSPTHLIKTRGQQVTLRCSSQSGHNTVSWYQQALGQGPQFIFQYYREEENGRGNFPPRFSGLQFPNYSSELNVNALELDDSALYLCASSSGGPNYNEQFFGPGTRLTVL.

The genes are TRBV7-9 and TRBJ2-5; TRBD2 matches at 10 bases. This CDR3 is built from 16 residues. Germline V gene lookup returns CDR1 SEHNR and CDR2 FQNEAQ (reference sequence). With 2 bases clipped from V and 3 bases from J, the junction kept 6 bases outside the gene matches. This CDR3 reads CASSLIRSGGKETQYF. The CDR3, as DNA: TGTGCCAGCAGCTTAATACGTAGCGGGGGGAAAGAGACCCAGTACTTC.

V is TRBV6-4 and J is TRBJ2-1, with 8 bases lining up with TRBD1. The V gene's germline CDR1 is MRHNA and CDR2 SNTAGT. The ends lost 5 bases at V and 6 bases at J; junction bases unmatched: 3. The CDR3 totals 13 residues. The CDR3 protein is CASSRTGSNEQFF. The CDR3 nucleotides read TGTGCCAGCAGTCGGACAGGGAGCAATGAGCAGTTCTTC.

The V and J genes are TRBV6-1 and TRBJ1-2; D call uncertain. The germline gives CDR1 MNHNS, CDR2 SASEGT. This CDR3 has 13 residues. The ends were cut back, 0 bases at V and 4 bases at J, with 6 bases in the middle. The CDR3 loop reads CASSEAQPYGYTF. The CDR3 region has the DNA TGTGCCAGCAGTGAAGCACAGCCCTATGGCTACACCTTC.

The CDR3 DNA reads TGCAGTGCTAGAGTATATGGCTACACCTTC. This gives the protein CSARVYGYTF. This rearrangement joins TRBV20-1 to TRBJ1-2; D is undetermined. CDR1 and CDR2 from the germline V gene are DFQATT and SNEGSKA (reference sequence). The CDR3 is 10 residues long. V shed 1 base and J shed 5 bases, with 2 bases lying between them.

The chain combines TRBV5-1 with TRBJ1-1, with D unclear. CDR1 and CDR2 (germline): SGHRS, YFSETQ. This CDR3 has 17 amino acids. V lost 0 bases, J lost 0 bases, and 15 bases lay in between. CDR3 in amino acids: CASSLGRETPLNTEAFF. The CDR3 DNA follows: TGCGCCAGCAGCTTGGGGCGGGAAACACCTTTGAACACTGAAGCTTTCTTT.

This clone appeared a single time. J is TRBJ1-2 and V is TRBV6-5, with D uncertain. Germline CDR1 reads MNHEY; CDR2 reads SVGAGI. The CDR3 has 10 residues. Trimming left V 4 bases short and J 8 bases short, with 5 bases between. The CDR3 DNA follows: TGTGCCAGCAGTTTTCGGGGCTACACCTTC. Protein: CASSFRGYTF.

The chain couples TRBV7-9 to TRBJ1-1, with unresolved D. This CDR3 has 14 residues. The germline CDR1 and CDR2 sequences are SEHNR and FQNEAQ (reference sequence). V was cut by 7 bases and J by 1 base, with 13 bases left in between. The CDR3: CASITSGKNTEAFF. The CDR3 nucleotides read TGTGCCAGCATCACAAGTGGGAAGAACACTGAAGCTTTCTTT.

The chain combines TRBV28 with TRBJ1-4; maybe TRBD1 (5 bases). Germline V gene sequence: CDR1 MDHEN, CDR2 SYDVKM. V lost 10 bases and J lost 2, with 14 bases in between. The CDR3 is 14 residues long. The CDR3 sequence: CATLERGTNEKLFF. The CDR3, as DNA: TGTGCCACTCTGGAGCGGGGGACTAATGAAAAACTGTTTTTT.

V is TRBV12-3 or TRBV12-4 and J is TRBJ1-1, with no clear D. V lost 3 bases and J lost 5, with 10 bases in between. CDR3 size: 13 residues. CDR3 DNA: TGTGCCAGCAGTTTGGGGAGAGGGACTGAAGCTTTCTTT. This codes for CASSLGRGTEAFF.

The DNA for the CDR3 is TGTGCCAGCAGTACCGGACAGGGTCGTGGTGAAAAACTGTTTTTT. Translation: CASSTGQGRGEKLFF. The gene calls are TRBV6-5 and TRBJ1-4; 8 nucleotides align to TRBD1. The CDR3 contains 15 residues. Trimming at V came to 5 bases and at J to 7 bases, leaving 9 bases not matched to a gene. Per germline, CDR1 MNHEY and CDR2 SVGAGI.

This sequence joins TRBV6-2 or TRBV6-3 and TRBJ1-4, with D perhaps matching TRBD1 (5 bases). The CDR3 is 14 amino acids. CDR1 and CDR2 from the germline V gene are MNHEY and SVGEGT. The V and J ends lost 5 bases and 2 bases respectively, with 9 bases between them. The CDR3 here is CASSQTATNEKLFF. CDR3 nucleotide sequence: TGTGCCAGCAGTCAGACAGCTACTAATGAAAAACTGTTTTTT.

This rearrangement joins TRBV7-9 to TRBJ1-5, with D unclear. This CDR3 has 13 residues. In germline, CDR1 is SEHNR, CDR2 FQNEAQ (reference sequence). V dropped 5 bases and J dropped 6 bases, with 11 bases sitting between them. The CDR3: CASSPLTRQPQHF. The CDR3 DNA sequence: TGTGCCAGCAGCCCCCTCACACGTCAGCCCCAGCATTTT.

J is TRBJ1-2 and V is TRBV6-1; D is possibly TRBD1 (5 bases). The V end lost 3 bases, the J end lost 4 bases, and 12 bases lay between the germline ends. Germline V gene sequence: CDR1 MNHNS, CDR2 SASEGT. There are 14 residues in the CDR3. The CDR3, as DNA: TGTGCCAGCAGTGATGCCCCTGGGGCCTATGGCTACACCTTC. This encodes CASSDAPGAYGYTF.

CDR3 in amino acids: CASSESGTLSNQPQHF. Here the CDR3 DNA reads TGCGCCAGCAGTGAGTCCGGCACCCTTAGCAATCAGCCCCAGCATTTT. The J gene is TRBJ1-5, the V gene TRBV10-1; D is ambiguous. This CDR3 has 16 amino acids. V was shortened by 0 bases and J by 0 bases, with 9 bases between the two germline ends. Germline lookup yields CDR1 WNHNN and CDR2 SYGVQD (reference sequence).

The genes are TRBV21-1 and TRBJ2-7; the D call in the table, TRBD2, was not verified against the DNA. TRBV21-1 is a pseudogene segment. The CDR3 contains 17 residues. The CDR3 coding sequence is TGTGCCAGCAGCACCGAAGCCCGACGGGGGAGCTCCTACGAGCAGTACTTC. Residues: CASSTEARRGSSYEQYF.

This rearrangement joins TRBV3-1 (or the pseudogene TRBV3-2) to TRBJ2-1; D gene uncertain. There are 13 residues in the CDR3. Trimming removed 1 base at V and 6 bases at J, with 7 bases between. Germline CDR1 and CDR2: LGHDT and YNNKEL (reference sequence). The CDR3: CASSQGKRNEQFF. In nucleotides, the CDR3 is TGTGCCAGCAGCCAAGGAAAGCGCAATGAGCAGTTCTTC.

This clone has only a few counts. The chain is built from TRBV12-5 and TRBJ1-2; D remains ambiguous. Germline CDR1 reads LGHNT; CDR2 reads FRNRAP. The CDR3 runs to 13 residues. The V end was cut by 4 bases, the J end by 4 bases, with 10 bases between. CDR3 nucleotide sequence: TGTGCTAGTGGTTCCGATAGTTCCTATGGCTACACCTTC. Translation gives CASGSDSSYGYTF.

The chain joins TRBV3-1 (or the pseudogene TRBV3-2) to TRBJ1-1; D is unresolved. From germline, CDR1 is LGHDT and CDR2 YNNKEL (reference sequence). The CDR3 is 15 residues long. Between the trimmed V and J ends, which lost 0 bases and 1 base, there was a span of 9 bases. In DNA, the CDR3 is TGTGCCAGCAGCCAAGATCGGGTGGAGAACACTGAAGCTTTCTTT. It yields the protein CASSQDRVENTEAFF.

V is TRBV2 and J is TRBJ2-2, with 8 bases fitting TRBD2. This CDR3 is 16 amino acids long. V lost 4 bases to trimming and J lost 0 bases; unmatched junction nucleotides: 4. The V gene's germline CDR1 is SNHLY and CDR2 FYNNEI. The CDR3, as DNA: TGTGCCAGCAGTGTGTCCGGGGGGGCGAACACCGGGGAGCTGTTTTTT. It codes for CASSVSGGANTGELFF.

The table lists this clone with a count of one. J is TRBJ2-1 and V is TRBV18; 9 nucleotides align to TRBD2. Germline CDR1 is KGHSH and CDR2 is LQKENI. The V and J ends lost 3 bases and 4 bases, in that order; junction bases with no gene match: 4. This CDR3 has 15 residues. CDR3 DNA sequence: TGTGCCAGCTCACCGGGGCTAGCGGGGTACAATGAGCAGTTCTTC. Translation: CASSPGLAGYNEQFF.

The V gene is TRBV29-1, the J gene TRBJ2-7; D may correspond to TRBD1 or TRBD2 (5 bases each). Germline V gene lookup returns CDR1 SQVTM and CDR2 ANQGSEA. Trimming cost V 4 bases and J 0 bases, with 10 bases left between them. The CDR3 totals 13 residues. CDR3 loop: CSVAGLPSYEQYF. CDR3 sequence (DNA): TGCAGCGTTGCGGGGCTACCCTCCTACGAGCAGTACTTC.

The chain couples TRBV11-2 to TRBJ2-5; D is unclear. This CDR3 is 18 amino acids long. Germline CDR1 reads SGHAT; CDR2 reads FQNNGV. V dropped 4 bases and J dropped 1 base, with 22 bases sitting between them. The CDR3: CASSSRPLARVLQETQYF. As DNA, the CDR3 is TGTGCCAGCAGCTCCCGCCCTCTGGCTAGAGTACTCCAAGAGACCCAGTACTTC.

The V call is TRBV18, the J call TRBJ1-1, with 8 bases aligning to TRBD1. The germline V gene encodes CDR1 KGHSH and CDR2 LQKENI. The V and J ends lost 3 bases and 2 bases, in that order; junction bases with no gene match: 11. The CDR3 contains 17 residues. CDR3 protein: CASSPLQVQGVNTEAFF. DNA for the CDR3: TGTGCCAGCTCACCTCTCCAAGTACAGGGGGTTAACACTGAAGCTTTCTTT.